This T cell receptor (beta chain) appears in the sequencing data of a study of regulatory T cells in long-lasting Graves disease. The V segment lost 2 bases and the J segment 0 bases; nucleotides outside the gene matches: 4. The germline V gene has CDR1 GTSNPN and CDR2 SVGIG (reference sequence). CDR3 size: 15 residues. The sample holds a few counts of this clonotype. The time point was: newly diagnosed GD, antithyroid drugs for less than 3 months. Making the TCR library involved RNA that had been extracted from PBMCs. Relying on iRepertoire HTBI primers and Arm-PCR of CDR3 regions, the team built TCR beta libraries. MiXCR, run by TCRdb on the multiplex PCR reads, gives a single entry per CDR3 protein. Of roughly 350,000 distinct CDR3 sequences listed, roughly 15% were seen once; the top ten hold 20% to 25%. These records were also assigned to another study, of T cells in Graves' hyperthyroidism and ophthalmopathy.

The receptor's source is a woman under 30 with Graves disease. The input for sequencing was peripheral blood mononuclear cells (PBMCs), taken at new diagnosis, from a patient treated with antithyroid drugs. The chain employs TRBV30 and TRBJ2-3; TRBD2 aligns across 8 bases. CDR3 nucleotides: TGTGCCTGGAGTTTGGGCGGGAGGAGCACAGATACGCAGTATTTT. It is translated as CAWSLGGRSTDTQYF.